Following are 12 T cell receptor beta chains from one sample sequenced in a study of T cell clones after liver transplantation (dated by TCRdb to the late 2010s). What this sample's time point label stands for: pre-transplant. The library relied on the immunoSEQ multiplex PCR assay. TCRdb's version of the immuneACCESS table is confined to in-frame rearrangements and falls short of the full clone set. An unresolved V gene accounts for under half of the shortfall where checked; the remainder is of unknown origin. The sample includes under 20,000 clones, with roughly 88% observed a single time. Roughly 13% of the sample rests with the top ten. The sample was CD8+ T cells from blood, taken before liver transplant. The receptor set was obtained from a human donor who received a liver transplant.

This rearrangement joins TRBV5-1 to TRBJ1-2; D is uncertain. Germline values: CDR1 SGHRS, CDR2 YFSETQ. This CDR3 is 14 amino acids long. The germline V and J ends were trimmed by 0 bases and 8 bases, with 14 bases remaining between them. CDR3 in amino acids: CASSLEGPPGGYTF. As DNA, the CDR3 is TGCGCCAGCAGCTTGGAAGGGCCTCCGGGAGGCTACACCTTC.

This clone counts as medium-sized. The V call is TRBV7-9, the J call TRBJ2-1; 10 bases fit TRBD2. Trimming removed 0 bases from V and 2 bases from J; junction bases left unmatched: 1. Germline CDR1 SEHNR, CDR2 FQNEAQ (reference sequence). This CDR3 region has 16 residues. This CDR3 is CASSLATSGPYNEQFF. In nucleotides, the CDR3 is TGTGCCAGCAGCTTAGCGACTAGCGGGCCCTACAATGAGCAGTTCTTC.

J is TRBJ1-5 and V is TRBV27, with D perhaps matching TRBD1 (5 bases). Germline values: CDR1 MNHEY, CDR2 SMNVEV (reference sequence). This CDR3 has 16 residues. Trimming stripped 5 bases from V and 2 bases from J, with 16 bases between. CDR3 amino acids: CASSTSYQGGNQPQHF. For the CDR3, the DNA is TGTGCCAGCAGTACCTCTTACCAGGGTGGCAATCAGCCCCAGCATTTT.

The chain is built from TRBV28 and TRBJ2-7, with a tentative D call TRBD2 (5 bases). The V and J ends lost 1 base and 6 bases respectively, with 10 bases between them. This CDR3 region has 13 residues. CDR1 and CDR2 from the germline V gene are MDHEN and SYDVKM. The CDR3 here is CASSLYAGSEQYF. The CDR3 DNA reads TGTGCCAGCAGTTTATACGCGGGCTCCGAGCAGTACTTC.

This clone appeared once. V is TRBV6-5 and J is TRBJ2-5, with D tentatively TRBD1 (5 bases). Germline V gene lookup returns CDR1 MNHEY and CDR2 SVGAGI. The germline V and J ends were trimmed by 4 bases and 0 bases, with 9 bases remaining between them. This CDR3 is 14 amino acids long. CDR3 amino acids: CASSFQGNQETQYF. CDR3 nucleotides: TGTGCCAGCAGTTTCCAGGGAAACCAAGAGACCCAGTACTTC.

This chain's CDR3 is CASSFTRDRVDEQFF. CDR3 in DNA: TGCGCCAGCAGCTTCACCCGGGACAGGGTAGATGAGCAGTTCTTC. J is TRBJ2-1 and V is TRBV5-1, with 9 nucleotides matching TRBD1. The CDR3 contains 15 residues. V gave up 2 bases and J gave up 8 bases; unmatched junction bases: 8. Germline lookup yields CDR1 SGHRS and CDR2 YFSETQ.

The chain recombines TRBV5-1 with TRBJ2-7, with TRBD2 matching over 9 bases. With V trimmed by 5 bases and J by 0 bases, 12 bases remained unmatched. The germline V gene encodes CDR1 SGHRS and CDR2 YFSETQ. The CDR3 extends over 17 amino acids. The CDR3 here is CASSSAGGGRGSYEQYF. The DNA of the CDR3 is TGCGCCAGCAGTAGTGCGGGAGGGGGTCGCGGCTCCTACGAGCAGTACTTC.

The rearrangement links TRBV4-3 to TRBJ1-2; TRBD1 agrees at 9 bases. The CDR3 extends over 14 amino acids. J was trimmed by 8 bases and V by 3 bases; bases with no gene match: 7. Looked up from germline, CDR1 is LGHNA and CDR2 is YSLEER. This chain's CDR3 is CASSHFDRGEGYTF. The CDR3 DNA is TGCGCCAGCAGCCACTTCGACAGGGGGGAGGGCTACACCTTC.

The rearrangement uses TRBV29-1 and TRBJ2-1, with D unclear. Looked up from germline, CDR1 is SQVTM and CDR2 is ANQGSEA. The V end lost 8 bases, the J end lost 0 bases, and 5 bases lay between the germline ends. The CDR3 covers 11 residues. This chain's CDR3 is CSFSSYNEQFF. Here the CDR3 DNA reads TGCAGCTTTAGCTCCTACAATGAGCAGTTCTTC.

J is TRBJ2-1 and V is TRBV4-1, with 13 nucleotides matching TRBD2. The germline V gene encodes CDR1 MGHRA and CDR2 YSYEKL. With V trimmed by 4 bases and J by 6 bases, 3 bases remained unmatched. The CDR3 runs to 15 residues. The DNA of the CDR3 is TGCGCCAGCAGCCCTACTAGCGGGAGGGGCAATGAGCAGTTCTTC. This translates into CASSPTSGRGNEQFF.

The chain uses TRBV27 and TRBJ2-1; 8 bases fit TRBD2. Trimming removed 8 bases from V and 5 bases from J; junction bases left unmatched: 5. The germline CDR1 and CDR2 sequences are MNHEY and SMNVEV (reference sequence). This CDR3 has 13 residues. The DNA of the CDR3 is TGTGCCAGCCTCCGAGCGGGAGACAATGAGCAGTTCTTC. This translates into CASLRAGDNEQFF.

J is TRBJ2-1 and V is TRBV6-1; TRBD2 matches at 12 bases. The CDR3 is made up of 12 amino acids. J lost 12 bases, V lost 10 bases, and 7 bases had no gene match. Germline CDR1 reads MNHNS; CDR2 reads SASEGT. The CDR3 DNA reads as TGTGCCACCCCGACTAGCGGGAGAGTGCAGTTCTTC. Amino acid sequence: CATPTSGRVQFF.